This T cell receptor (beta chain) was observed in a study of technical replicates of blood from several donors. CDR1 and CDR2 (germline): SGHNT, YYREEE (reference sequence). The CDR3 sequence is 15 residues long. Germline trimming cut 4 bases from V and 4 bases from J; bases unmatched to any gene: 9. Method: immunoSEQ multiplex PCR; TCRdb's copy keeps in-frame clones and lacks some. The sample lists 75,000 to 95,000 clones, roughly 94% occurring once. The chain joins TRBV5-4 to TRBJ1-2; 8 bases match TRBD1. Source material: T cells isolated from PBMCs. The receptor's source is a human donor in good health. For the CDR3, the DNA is TGTGCCAGCAGCCCTCCCGACAGGGGAGGCTATGGCTACACCTTC. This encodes CASSPPDRGGYGYTF.